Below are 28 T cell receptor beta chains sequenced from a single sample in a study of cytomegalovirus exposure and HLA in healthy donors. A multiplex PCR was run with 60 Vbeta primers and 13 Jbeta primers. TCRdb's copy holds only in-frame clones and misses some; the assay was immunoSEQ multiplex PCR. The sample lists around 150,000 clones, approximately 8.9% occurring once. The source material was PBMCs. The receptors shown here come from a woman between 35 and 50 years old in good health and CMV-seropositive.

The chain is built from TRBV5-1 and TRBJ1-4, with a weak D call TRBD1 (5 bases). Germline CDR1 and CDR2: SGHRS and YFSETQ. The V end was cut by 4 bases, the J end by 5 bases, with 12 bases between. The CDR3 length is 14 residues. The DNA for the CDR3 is TGCGCCAGCAGCCCGACGGGGGGGAATGAAAAACTGTTTTTT. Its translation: CASSPTGGNEKLFF.

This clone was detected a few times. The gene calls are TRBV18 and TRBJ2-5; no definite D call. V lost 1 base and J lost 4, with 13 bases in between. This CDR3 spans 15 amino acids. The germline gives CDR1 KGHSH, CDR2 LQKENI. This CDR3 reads CASSPRDFVRETQYF. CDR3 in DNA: TGTGCCAGCTCACCACGTGACTTTGTAAGAGAGACCCAGTACTTC.

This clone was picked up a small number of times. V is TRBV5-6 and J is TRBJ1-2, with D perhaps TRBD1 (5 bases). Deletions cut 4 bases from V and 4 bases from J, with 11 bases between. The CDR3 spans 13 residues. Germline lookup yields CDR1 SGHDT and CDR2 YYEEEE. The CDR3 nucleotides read TGTGCCAGCAGCCCCGGGACTACCTATGGCTACACCTTC. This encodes CASSPGTTYGYTF.

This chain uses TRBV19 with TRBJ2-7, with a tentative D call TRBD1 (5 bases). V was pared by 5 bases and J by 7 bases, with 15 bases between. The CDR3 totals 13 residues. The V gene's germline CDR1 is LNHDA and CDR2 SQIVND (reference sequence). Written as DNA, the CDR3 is TGTGCCAGTAGTCTCCAGGGTGACGGGGAGCAGTACTTC. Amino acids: CASSLQGDGEQYF. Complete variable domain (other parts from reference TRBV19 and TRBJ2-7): DGGITQSPKYLFRKEGQNVTLSCEQNLNHDAMYWYRQDPGQGLRLIYYSQIVNDFQKGDIAEGYSVSREKKESFPLTVTSAQKNPTAFYLCASSLQGDGEQYFGPGTRLTVT.

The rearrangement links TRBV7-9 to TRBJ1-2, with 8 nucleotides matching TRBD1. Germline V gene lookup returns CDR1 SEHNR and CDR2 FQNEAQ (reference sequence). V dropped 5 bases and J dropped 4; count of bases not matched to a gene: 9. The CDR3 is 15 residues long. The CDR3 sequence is CASSPWETGAYGYTF. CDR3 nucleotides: TGTGCCAGCAGCCCCTGGGAGACAGGGGCCTATGGCTACACCTTC.

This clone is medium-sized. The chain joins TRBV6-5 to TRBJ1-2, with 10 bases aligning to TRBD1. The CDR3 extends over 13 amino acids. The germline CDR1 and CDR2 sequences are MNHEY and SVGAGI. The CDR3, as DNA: TGTGCTACCACGAGACAGGGGGCACATGGCTACACCTTC. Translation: CATTRQGAHGYTF.

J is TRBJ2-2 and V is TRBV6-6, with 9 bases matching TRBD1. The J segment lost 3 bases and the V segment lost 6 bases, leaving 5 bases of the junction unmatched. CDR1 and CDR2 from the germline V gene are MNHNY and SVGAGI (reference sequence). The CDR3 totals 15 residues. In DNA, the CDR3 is TGTGCCAGCAGGACAGGGGGATTTGACACCGGGGAGCTGTTTTTT. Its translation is CASRTGGFDTGELFF.

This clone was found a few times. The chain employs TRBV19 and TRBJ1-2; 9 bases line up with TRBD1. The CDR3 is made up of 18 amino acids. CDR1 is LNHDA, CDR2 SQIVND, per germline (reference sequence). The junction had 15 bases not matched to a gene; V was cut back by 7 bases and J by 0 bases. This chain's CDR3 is CASTSQGAWVRPNYGYTF. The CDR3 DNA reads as TGTGCCAGTACCTCACAGGGGGCGTGGGTACGTCCTAACTATGGCTACACCTTC.

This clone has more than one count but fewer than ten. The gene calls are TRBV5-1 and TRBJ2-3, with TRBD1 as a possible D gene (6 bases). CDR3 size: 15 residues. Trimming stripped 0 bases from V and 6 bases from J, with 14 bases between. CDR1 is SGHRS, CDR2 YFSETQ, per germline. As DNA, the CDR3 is TGCGCCAGCAGCTTGGACCAGGGGTTCGGGGATACGCAGTATTTT. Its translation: CASSLDQGFGDTQYF. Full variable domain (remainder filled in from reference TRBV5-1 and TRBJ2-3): KAGVTQTPRYLIKTRGQQVTLSCSPISGHRSVSWYQQTPGQGLQFLFEYFSETQRNKGNFPGRFSGRQFSNSRSEMNVSTLELGDSALYLCASSLDQGFGDTQYFGPGTRLTVL.

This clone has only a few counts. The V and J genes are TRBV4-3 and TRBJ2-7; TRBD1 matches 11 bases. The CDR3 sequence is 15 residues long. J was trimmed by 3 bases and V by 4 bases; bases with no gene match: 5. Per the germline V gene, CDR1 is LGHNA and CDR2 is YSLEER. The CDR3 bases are TGCGCCAGCAGCCTAGGGACAGGGGGGAACTACGAGCAGTACTTC. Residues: CASSLGTGGNYEQYF.

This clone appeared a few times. CDR3 amino acids: CASSPGTAELSYTF. CDR3 nucleotide sequence: TGCGCCAGCAGCCCAGGGACAGCCGAACTAAGCTACACCTTC. J is TRBJ1-2 and V is TRBV5-1; 7 bases are shared with TRBD1. J lost 9 bases, V lost 4 bases, and 12 bases had no gene match. Germline CDR1 SGHRS, CDR2 YFSETQ. The CDR3 runs 14 residues.

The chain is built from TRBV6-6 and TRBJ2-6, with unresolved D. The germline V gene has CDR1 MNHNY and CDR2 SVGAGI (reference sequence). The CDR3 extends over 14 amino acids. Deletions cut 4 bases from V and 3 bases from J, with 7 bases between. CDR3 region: CASSSIGGANVLTF. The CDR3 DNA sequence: TGTGCCAGCAGTTCCATCGGTGGGGCCAACGTCCTGACTTTC.

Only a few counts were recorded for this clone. The CDR3 spells CASSRQGAYEQYF. The CDR3 DNA sequence: TGTGCCAGCAGTCGACAGGGGGCCTACGAGCAGTACTTC. The chain couples TRBV2 to TRBJ2-7, with 9 bases fitting TRBD1. With 5 bases clipped from V and 2 bases from J, the junction kept 1 base outside the gene matches. This CDR3 has 13 amino acids. The V gene's germline CDR1 is SNHLY and CDR2 FYNNEI.

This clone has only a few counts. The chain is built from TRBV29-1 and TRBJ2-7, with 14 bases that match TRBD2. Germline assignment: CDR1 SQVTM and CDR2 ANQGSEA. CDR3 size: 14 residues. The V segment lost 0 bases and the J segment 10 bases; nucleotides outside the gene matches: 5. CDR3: CSVEEGLAGGPQYF. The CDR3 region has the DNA TGCAGCGTTGAAGAAGGACTAGCGGGGGGCCCTCAGTACTTC.

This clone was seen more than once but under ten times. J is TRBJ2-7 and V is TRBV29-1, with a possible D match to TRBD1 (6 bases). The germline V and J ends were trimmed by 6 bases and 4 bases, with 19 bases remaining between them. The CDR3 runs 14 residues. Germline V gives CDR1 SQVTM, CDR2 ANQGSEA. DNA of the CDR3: TGCAGCGTCCTAAACCGGGACACAAGATACGAGCAGTACTTC. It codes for CSVLNRDTRYEQYF.

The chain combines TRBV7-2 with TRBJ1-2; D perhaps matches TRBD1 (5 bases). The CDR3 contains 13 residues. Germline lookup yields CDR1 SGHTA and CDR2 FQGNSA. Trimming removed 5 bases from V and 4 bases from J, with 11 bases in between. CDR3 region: CASSPREGYGYTF. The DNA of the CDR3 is TGTGCCAGCAGCCCCAGGGAGGGCTATGGCTACACCTTC. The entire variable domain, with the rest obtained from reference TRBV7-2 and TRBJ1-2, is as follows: GAGVSQSPSNKVTEKGKDVELRCDPISGHTALYWYRQSLGQGLEFLIYFQGNSAPDKSGLPSDRFSAERTGGSVSTLTIQRTQQEDSAVYLCASSPREGYGYTFGSGTRLTVV.

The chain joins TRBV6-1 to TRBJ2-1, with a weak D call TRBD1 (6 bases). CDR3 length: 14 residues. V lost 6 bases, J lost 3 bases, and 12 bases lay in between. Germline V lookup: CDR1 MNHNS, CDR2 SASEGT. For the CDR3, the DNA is TGTGCCAGCAGGGGCGGACAGATCTACAATGAGCAGTTCTTC. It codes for CASRGGQIYNEQFF.

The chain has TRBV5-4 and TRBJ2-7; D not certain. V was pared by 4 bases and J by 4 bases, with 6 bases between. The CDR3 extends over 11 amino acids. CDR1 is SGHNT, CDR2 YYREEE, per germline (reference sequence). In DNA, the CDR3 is TGTGCCAGCAGCGTGGCTTACGAGCAGTACTTC. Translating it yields CASSVAYEQYF.

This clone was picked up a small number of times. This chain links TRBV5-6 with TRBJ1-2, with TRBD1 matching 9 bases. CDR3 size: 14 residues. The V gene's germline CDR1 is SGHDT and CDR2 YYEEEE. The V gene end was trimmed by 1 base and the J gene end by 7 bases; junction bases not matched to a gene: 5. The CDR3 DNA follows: TGTGCCAGCAGCTTGAACAGGGGGCAAAGTGGCTACACCTTC. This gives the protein CASSLNRGQSGYTF.

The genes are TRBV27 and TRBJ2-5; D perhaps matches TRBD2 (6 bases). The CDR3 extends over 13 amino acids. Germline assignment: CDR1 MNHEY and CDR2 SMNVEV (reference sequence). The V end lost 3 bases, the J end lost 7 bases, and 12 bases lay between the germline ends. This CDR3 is CASSFDLARTQYF. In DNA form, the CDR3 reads TGTGCCAGCAGTTTCGATCTAGCGAGGACCCAGTACTTC.

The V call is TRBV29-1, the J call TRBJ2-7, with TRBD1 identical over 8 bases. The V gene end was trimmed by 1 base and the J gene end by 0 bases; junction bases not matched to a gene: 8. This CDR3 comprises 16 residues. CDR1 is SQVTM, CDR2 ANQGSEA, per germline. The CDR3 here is CSVEGSQGASSYEQYF. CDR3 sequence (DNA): TGCAGCGTTGAAGGTTCCCAGGGGGCCAGCTCCTACGAGCAGTACTTC.

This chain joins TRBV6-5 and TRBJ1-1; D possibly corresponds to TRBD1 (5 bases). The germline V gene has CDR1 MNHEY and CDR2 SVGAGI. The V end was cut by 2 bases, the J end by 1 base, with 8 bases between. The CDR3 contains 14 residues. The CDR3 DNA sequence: TGTGCCAGCAGTTACGGGGGGGAGAACACTGAAGCTTTCTTT. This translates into CASSYGGENTEAFF.

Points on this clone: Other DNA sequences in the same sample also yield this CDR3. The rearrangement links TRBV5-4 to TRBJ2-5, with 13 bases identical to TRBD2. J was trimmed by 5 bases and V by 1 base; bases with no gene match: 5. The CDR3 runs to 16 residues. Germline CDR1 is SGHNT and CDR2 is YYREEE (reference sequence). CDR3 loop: CASSLTSGGARETQYF. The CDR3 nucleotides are TGTGCCAGCAGCTTGACTAGCGGGGGGGCCCGGGAGACCCAGTACTTC.

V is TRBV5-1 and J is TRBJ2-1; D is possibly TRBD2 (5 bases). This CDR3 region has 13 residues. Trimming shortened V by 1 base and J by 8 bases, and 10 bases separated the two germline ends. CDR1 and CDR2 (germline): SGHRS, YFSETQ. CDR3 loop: CASSLSEGYEQFF. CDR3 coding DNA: TGCGCCAGCAGCTTGTCTGAGGGATATGAGCAGTTCTTC.

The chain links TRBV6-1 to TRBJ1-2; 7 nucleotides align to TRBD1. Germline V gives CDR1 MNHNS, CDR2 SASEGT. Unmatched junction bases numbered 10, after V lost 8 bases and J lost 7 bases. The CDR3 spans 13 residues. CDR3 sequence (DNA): TGTGCCAGCCACACAGGGGTTGTCGGTGGCTACACCTTC. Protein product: CASHTGVVGGYTF.

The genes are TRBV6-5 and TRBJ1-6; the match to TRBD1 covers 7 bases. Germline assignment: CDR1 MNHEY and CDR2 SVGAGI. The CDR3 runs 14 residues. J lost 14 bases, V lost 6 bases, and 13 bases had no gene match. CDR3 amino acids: CASSPDRALGALHF. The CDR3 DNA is TGTGCCAGCAGCCCCGACAGGGCCCTTGGGGCCCTCCACTTT.

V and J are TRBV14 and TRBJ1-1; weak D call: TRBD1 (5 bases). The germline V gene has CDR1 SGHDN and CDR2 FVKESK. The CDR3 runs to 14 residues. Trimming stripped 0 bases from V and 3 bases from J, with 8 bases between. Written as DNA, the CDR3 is TGTGCCAGCAGCCAAGATCCCAGGGACACTGAAGCTTTCTTT. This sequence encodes CASSQDPRDTEAFF.

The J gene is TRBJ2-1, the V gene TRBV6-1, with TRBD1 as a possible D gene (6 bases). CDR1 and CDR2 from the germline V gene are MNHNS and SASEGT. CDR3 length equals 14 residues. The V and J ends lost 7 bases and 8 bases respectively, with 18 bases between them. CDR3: CASIRGQPFHEQFF. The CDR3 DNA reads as TGTGCCAGCATAAGAGGACAGCCTTTTCATGAGCAGTTCTTC.